The rows below give T cell receptor beta chains drawn from one sample of a study of CD8 T cells in Susac syndrome. Each CDR3 protein gets one entry after TCRdb re-called the immunoSEQ multiplex PCR reads with MiXCR. The repertoire consists of roughly 67,000 distinct CDR3 sequences, with about 95% occurring once and the leading ten covering approximately 0.38%. Sequencing was carried out using CD8+ T cells from PBMCs. The origin of the receptors is a human donor with multiple sclerosis. Each CDR3 is given without its conserved first and last residue. The order of the fields is clone size, V gene, J gene, CDR3 protein. The size of a clone is reported for some rows only, either as once, few or many, or as a class for expanded clones.

.,TRBV29-1,TRBJ1-1,SVATGGRNTEAF
.,TRBV28,TRBJ2-2,ASSTLLELGDGDPGELF
.,TRBV6-2/TRBV6-3,TRBJ2-4,ASSPNLAKNIQY
.,TRBV6-1,TRBJ2-7,ASSLSTPQGDLYEQY
.,TRBV13,TRBJ1-2,ASSSALDSYGYT
.,TRBV12-3/TRBV12-4,TRBJ1-4,ASSLEQNTGKLF
.,TRBV6-4,TRBJ2-1,ASSDVASGYNEQF
.,TRBV29-1,TRBJ1-1,SVAEFTEAF
.,TRBV19,TRBJ1-1,ASSPAGTGGTEAF
.,TRBV7-9,TRBJ1-2,ASSLTGGSNYGYT
.,TRBV3-1,TRBJ2-1,ASSPIVVSYNEQF
.,TRBV9,TRBJ2-7,ASSVRGTYEQY
.,TRBV5-4,TRBJ2-1,ASSLVWTSGNNEQF
once,TRBV30,TRBJ2-1,AWTSGDKAYNEQF
.,TRBV27,TRBJ1-5,ASSLRTDNQPQH
.,TRBV5-4,TRBJ1-1,AGGAETNTEAF
.,TRBV4-1,TRBJ2-7,ASSQDKAGTYEQY
once,TRBV23-1,TRBJ2-1,ASSQVKRGRNEQF
.,TRBV3-1,TRBJ2-1,ASSQDGPSGRAYEQF
.,TRBV6-5,TRBJ2-5,ASRGGRIQY
.,TRBV15,TRBJ2-1,ATSSTGTSGTLSSYNEQF
once,TRBV29-1,TRBJ2-5,SVVLLGGQETQY
.,TRBV6-2/TRBV6-3,TRBJ2-6,ASSGANVLT
.,TRBV9,TRBJ1-1,ASSGRARDSEAF
.,TRBV27,TRBJ2-5,ASSPAGDQETQY
once,TRBV5-4,TRBJ2-1,ASIGTGDSYEQF
.,TRBV5-4,TRBJ1-2,ASSSDSGARYGYT
.,TRBV10-3,TRBJ2-1,AISESVAGENNEQF
.,TRBV5-1,TRBJ2-5,ASSLAPRDSRQTQY
once,TRBV5-6,TRBJ2-5,ASSLGVRETQY
.,TRBV5-5,TRBJ2-3,ASSLGRSGTDTQY
.,TRBV5-6,TRBJ2-4,ASSTSGRTKNIQY
.,TRBV7-2,TRBJ2-1,ASSMNRRRGEQF
.,TRBV13,TRBJ2-7,ASSARDGETPSYEQY
.,TRBV7-2,TRBJ2-7,ASSPDSAYEQY
.,TRBV4-3,TRBJ2-4,ASSQVFLGKNIQY
.,TRBV15,TRBJ2-7,ATSRGGGKGQLAYEQY
.,TRBV7-8,TRBJ1-2,ASSSIPGISDGYT
once,TRBV7-8,TRBJ2-3,ASSPRGLVTDTQY
.,TRBV7-9,TRBJ1-5,ASSSTGGGNQPQH
.,TRBV6-2/TRBV6-3,TRBJ2-7,ASSDRDTGTYEQY
once,TRBV19,TRBJ1-1,ASSDGFGTEAF
.,TRBV15,TRBJ2-5,ATSRDGGSLRGTQY
.,TRBV5-1,TRBJ1-6,ASSLDPRSASPLH
.,TRBV29-1,TRBJ2-5,SVEGLGGETQY
.,TRBV7-2,TRBJ2-5,ASSSSTSGWAQY
.,TRBV19,TRBJ2-5,ASSIDPTASGEETQY
.,TRBV6-5,TRBJ1-2,ASSYSGTGVYGYT